The 25 T cell receptor beta chains given below trace back to one sample, sequenced in a study of cytomegalovirus exposure and HLA in healthy donors. The PCR employed 60 Vbeta primers together with 13 Jbeta primers. Some clones are missing from TCRdb's copy, which holds only in-frame ones; the method was immunoSEQ multiplex PCR. The sample includes over 100,000 clones, around 77% of them seen just once. Sequencing input: PBMCs. These receptors originate from a man aged 25 to 45 in good health and CMV-seronegative.

CDR3 sequence: CASSSLAGPTGELFF. Written as DNA, the CDR3 is TGTGCCAGCAGCTCTCTAGCGGGACCCACCGGGGAGCTGTTTTTT. V and J are TRBV5-6 and TRBJ2-2, with 9 bases matching TRBD2. Germline CDR1 and CDR2: SGHDT and YYEEEE. V trimming: 3 bases; J trimming: 4 bases; junction bases outside the gene matches: 4. CDR3 length: 15 residues.

The sample holds a few counts of this clone. V usage is TRBV19 and J usage is TRBJ2-2; 9 bases are shared with TRBD2. The CDR3 sequence is 16 residues long. Trimming at V came to 6 bases and at J to 9 bases, leaving 14 bases not matched to a gene. Germline V gene lookup returns CDR1 LNHDA and CDR2 SQIVND (reference sequence). The CDR3: CASSRGASGTVRELFF. In DNA, the CDR3 is TGTGCCAGTAGCCGAGGCGCTAGCGGGACGGTGCGGGAGCTGTTTTTT.

Comments on this clone: Sequence at one end of the junction differs from germline and may be a read error. This rearrangement joins TRBV7-7 to TRBJ2-2; no clear D gene. CDR1 and CDR2 from the germline V gene are SSHAT and FNYEAQ (reference sequence). This CDR3 contains 13 residues. The CDR3 loop is CASSLYYDGELFF. The DNA of the CDR3 is TGTGCTAGCAGCTTATACTACGACGGCGAGCTGTTTTTT. Full variable domain (remainder filled in from reference TRBV7-7 and TRBJ2-2): GAGVSQSPRYKVTKRGQDVTLRCDPISSHATLYWYQQALGQGPEFLTYFNYEAQPDKSGLPSDRFSAERPEGSISTLTIQRTEQRDSAMYRCASSLYYDGELFFGEGSRLTVL.

The chain links TRBV5-4 to TRBJ2-1; 7 bases fit TRBD2. V shed 5 bases and J 0 bases; nucleotides not matched to a gene: 5. This CDR3 is built from 15 residues. Germline values: CDR1 SGHNT, CDR2 YYREEE (reference sequence). Here the CDR3 reads CASRLGGSSYNEQFF. In DNA, the CDR3 is TGTGCCAGCAGGCTCGGGGGGAGCTCCTACAATGAGCAGTTCTTC. Using reference TRBV5-4 and TRBJ2-1 for the parts outside the CDR3, the full variable domain is ETGVTQSPTHLIKTRGQQVTLRCSSQSGHNTVSWYQQALGQGPQFIFQYYREEENGRGNFPPRFSGLQFPNYSSELNVNALELDDSALYLCASRLGGSSYNEQFFGPGTRLTVL.

The chain links TRBV6-7 to TRBJ2-3, with 7 bases that match TRBD2. TRBV6-7 is recorded as an ORF, its role being uncertain. J lost 0 bases, V lost 11 bases, and 8 bases had no gene match. The CDR3 totals 14 residues. The CDR3 DNA is TGTGCCGCCTCAGGAGCGGGGAGCACAGATACGCAGTATTTT. It codes for CAASGAGSTDTQYF.

The chain has TRBV5-1 and TRBJ2-2; no reliable D call. Germline CDR1 SGHRS, CDR2 YFSETQ. Between the trimmed V and J ends, which lost 4 bases and 6 bases, there was a span of 22 bases. The length of the CDR3 is 17 residues. In DNA, the CDR3 is TGCGCCAGCAGCCTATACGGCGGCTCCACGGTGTCCGGGGAGCTGTTTTTT. Translated: CASSLYGGSTVSGELFF.

There are a few counts of this clone. This chain links TRBV29-1 with TRBJ2-7; weak D call: TRBD1 (7 bases). This CDR3 has 13 residues. Germline CDR1 is SQVTM and CDR2 is ANQGSEA. V was clipped by 6 bases and J by 2 bases, with 14 bases between them. The DNA for the CDR3 is TGCAGCGTGGGGGGACAGAACCCCTACGAGCAGTACTTC. Protein: CSVGGQNPYEQYF.

V is TRBV7-2 and J is TRBJ1-2; 8 bases align to TRBD1. The V gene end was trimmed by 1 base and the J gene end by 2 bases; junction bases not matched to a gene: 3. This CDR3 region has 15 residues. Per germline, CDR1 SGHTA and CDR2 FQGNSA. The CDR3 region is CASSLVQGANYGYTF. CDR3 DNA sequence: TGTGCCAGCAGCTTAGTTCAGGGGGCAAACTATGGCTACACCTTC.

V is TRBV15 and J is TRBJ1-4; a weak D match, TRBD1 (5 bases). Germline CDR1 LNHNV, CDR2 YYDKDF (reference sequence). The CDR3 loop spans 14 amino acids. V was trimmed by 5 bases and J by 2 bases, leaving 9 bases between them. CDR3 coding DNA: TGTGCCACCAGCGGTCGGGGGACTAATGAAAAACTGTTTTTT. The encoded protein is CATSGRGTNEKLFF.

The CDR3 nucleotides are TGTGCCAGCTCACAACAGGGGTACGGTGAGCAGTTCTTC. Protein product: CASSQQGYGEQFF. This chain connects TRBV18 to TRBJ2-1; 7 positions agree with TRBD1. Germline V gene data show CDR1 as KGHSH and CDR2 as LQKENI. Trimming cost V 4 bases and J 9 bases; bases outside gene matches: 6. CDR3 size: 13 residues.

The rearrangement joins TRBV7-9 to TRBJ2-7; TRBD1 might be the D (6 bases). The CDR3 extends over 14 amino acids. The germline V gene has CDR1 SEHNR and CDR2 FQNEAQ (reference sequence). V was cut by 4 bases and J by 5 bases, with 15 bases left in between. The CDR3 spells CASSSGRGMHEQYF. CDR3 sequence (DNA): TGTGCCAGCAGCTCAGGCAGGGGTATGCACGAGCAGTACTTC.

The CDR3 is CSVRFKGGSNQPQHF. CDR3 nucleotides: TGCAGCGTTCGATTCAAGGGAGGGAGCAATCAGCCCCAGCATTTT. The V gene is TRBV29-1, the J gene TRBJ1-5; D gene unclear. The V gene lost 5 bases and the J gene lost 1 base, with 15 bases spanning the gap. Per the germline V gene, CDR1 is SQVTM and CDR2 is ANQGSEA. The CDR3 covers 15 residues.

This clone came up a few times. The chain uses TRBV5-1 and TRBJ2-7, with TRBD2 as a possible D gene (7 bases). There are 17 residues in the CDR3. V was shortened by 3 bases and J by 7 bases, with 26 bases between the two germline ends. Germline V CDR1 and CDR2: SGHRS, YFSETQ. The CDR3 nucleotides are TGCGCCAGCAGCTCGAACCCCGGGGGGCTTTCCTTTACGGAGCAGTACTTC. Encoded protein: CASSSNPGGLSFTEQYF.

This chain uses TRBV28 with TRBJ1-5; D is uncertain. In germline, CDR1 is MDHEN, CDR2 SYDVKM. Trimming shortened V by 3 bases and J by 8 bases, and 11 bases separated the two germline ends. The CDR3 extends over 13 amino acids. The DNA for the CDR3 is TGTGCCAGCAGTTTGTCGGGTGCGAAGCCCCAGCATTTT. This translates into CASSLSGAKPQHF.

The chain combines TRBV28 with TRBJ2-7, with TRBD2 matching over 7 bases. Trimming at V came to 6 bases and at J to 12 bases, leaving 8 bases not matched to a gene. Germline V gene sequence: CDR1 MDHEN, CDR2 SYDVKM. The CDR3 consists of 11 residues. The CDR3 reads CASSTWEGWYF. Written as DNA, the CDR3 is TGTGCCAGCAGCACCTGGGAGGGTTGGTACTTC.

This chain connects TRBV30 to TRBJ1-2, with TRBD1 as a possible D gene (5 bases). There are 14 residues in the CDR3. The ends were cut back, 4 bases at V and 0 bases at J, with 12 bases in the middle. Germline V gene lookup returns CDR1 GTSNPN and CDR2 SVGIG (reference sequence). CDR3 protein: CAWTNRISNYGYTF. The CDR3 nucleotides are TGTGCCTGGACTAACAGGATTTCTAACTATGGCTACACCTTC.

The rearrangement links TRBV7-8 to TRBJ1-4; D ambiguous. The germline CDR1 and CDR2 sequences are SGHVS and FQNEAQ. The CDR3 extends over 15 amino acids. Trimming took off 3 bases at V and 8 bases at J, with 16 bases between the two ends. The CDR3 DNA sequence: TGTGCCAGCAGCTTTTCGGGAGGGTCGGGCGAAAAACTGTTTTTT. Its protein product is CASSFSGGSGEKLFF.

J is TRBJ2-5 and V is TRBV5-8; tentative D call: TRBD2 (7 bases). The length of the CDR3 is 17 residues. V lost 4 bases and J 2 bases, leaving 21 bases between the germline ends. Germline assignment: CDR1 SGHTS and CDR2 YDEGEE. Here the CDR3 DNA reads TGTGCCAGCAGCCTGCCGGGAGGACAGCACAGACAAGAGACCCAGTACTTC. This gives the protein CASSLPGGQHRQETQYF.

The rearrangement joins TRBV18 to TRBJ2-5; 15 bases are shared with TRBD2. Per the germline V gene, CDR1 is KGHSH and CDR2 is LQKENI. V shed 4 bases, J shed 1 base, and the junction held 7 bases outside the gene matches. The CDR3 runs 18 residues. CDR3 nucleotide sequence: TGTGCCAGCTCACAAGGACTAGCGGGAGGGCCTGGCCAAGAGACCCAGTACTTC. The encoded protein is CASSQGLAGGPGQETQYF.

In this sample, this clone turned up a few times. The chain joins TRBV21-1 to TRBJ1-4; the D segment call TRBD1 is taken from the table without a DNA check. TRBV21-1 is listed as a pseudogene. The length of the CDR3 is 14 residues. The chain's CDR3 is CASTSGTGREKLFF. CDR3 nucleotide sequence: TGTGCCAGCACTTCCGGGACAGGGAGGGAAAAACTGTTTTTT.

The chain links TRBV14 to TRBJ2-5, with 7 bases that match TRBD1. V lost 4 bases and J lost 3; bases outside the gene matches: 2. Looked up from germline, CDR1 is SGHDN and CDR2 is FVKESK. The CDR3 spans 13 residues. The CDR3 DNA reads TGTGCCAGCAGCCCTACAGGGGAAGAGACCCAGTACTTC. Amino acids: CASSPTGEETQYF.

CDR3 bases: TGCGCCAGCAGCTTGGATGCGGGAGCCGTCTACAATGAGCAGTTCTTC. Protein product: CASSLDAGAVYNEQFF. The chain recombines TRBV5-1 with TRBJ2-1, with 7 bases lining up with TRBD2. Germline CDR1 SGHRS, CDR2 YFSETQ. This CDR3 region has 16 residues. Trimming took 0 bases from V and 3 from J; bases not matched to a gene: 6.

In the case of this clone: A read error may account for a junction end that differs from germline. The rearrangement joins TRBV28 to TRBJ2-3, with 11 bases aligning to TRBD1. CDR1 is MDHEN and CDR2 is SYDVKM in the germline V gene. The CDR3 has 16 amino acids. As DNA, the CDR3 is TGTGCCAGCAGTCTATGGGGACAGGGGGGCACAGATACGCAGTATTTT. Translating it yields CASSLWGQGGTDTQYF.

Written as DNA, the CDR3 is TGTGCCAGCAGCTCGTCCGGGACAGGGGAAGATTGGGAAGAGACCCAGTACTTC. Translated, it gives CASSSSGTGEDWEETQYF. The chain employs TRBV13 and TRBJ2-5; 10 bases are shared with TRBD1. This CDR3 spans 18 amino acids. The V gene end was trimmed by 4 bases and the J gene end by 3 bases; junction bases not matched to a gene: 14. The V gene's germline CDR1 is PRHDT and CDR2 FYEKMQ (reference sequence).

This chain uses TRBV7-6 with TRBJ2-1; 10 nucleotides align to TRBD2. Germline V lookup: CDR1 SGHVS, CDR2 FNYEAQ. CDR3 length equals 21 residues. The trim removed 1 base at V and 6 bases at J, leaving 21 bases unmatched. The CDR3 loop reads CASSLVPGGTSERTLLNEQFF. The CDR3 bases are TGTGCCAGCAGCTTAGTTCCGGGGGGGACTAGCGAGCGGACCTTACTCAATGAGCAGTTCTTC.